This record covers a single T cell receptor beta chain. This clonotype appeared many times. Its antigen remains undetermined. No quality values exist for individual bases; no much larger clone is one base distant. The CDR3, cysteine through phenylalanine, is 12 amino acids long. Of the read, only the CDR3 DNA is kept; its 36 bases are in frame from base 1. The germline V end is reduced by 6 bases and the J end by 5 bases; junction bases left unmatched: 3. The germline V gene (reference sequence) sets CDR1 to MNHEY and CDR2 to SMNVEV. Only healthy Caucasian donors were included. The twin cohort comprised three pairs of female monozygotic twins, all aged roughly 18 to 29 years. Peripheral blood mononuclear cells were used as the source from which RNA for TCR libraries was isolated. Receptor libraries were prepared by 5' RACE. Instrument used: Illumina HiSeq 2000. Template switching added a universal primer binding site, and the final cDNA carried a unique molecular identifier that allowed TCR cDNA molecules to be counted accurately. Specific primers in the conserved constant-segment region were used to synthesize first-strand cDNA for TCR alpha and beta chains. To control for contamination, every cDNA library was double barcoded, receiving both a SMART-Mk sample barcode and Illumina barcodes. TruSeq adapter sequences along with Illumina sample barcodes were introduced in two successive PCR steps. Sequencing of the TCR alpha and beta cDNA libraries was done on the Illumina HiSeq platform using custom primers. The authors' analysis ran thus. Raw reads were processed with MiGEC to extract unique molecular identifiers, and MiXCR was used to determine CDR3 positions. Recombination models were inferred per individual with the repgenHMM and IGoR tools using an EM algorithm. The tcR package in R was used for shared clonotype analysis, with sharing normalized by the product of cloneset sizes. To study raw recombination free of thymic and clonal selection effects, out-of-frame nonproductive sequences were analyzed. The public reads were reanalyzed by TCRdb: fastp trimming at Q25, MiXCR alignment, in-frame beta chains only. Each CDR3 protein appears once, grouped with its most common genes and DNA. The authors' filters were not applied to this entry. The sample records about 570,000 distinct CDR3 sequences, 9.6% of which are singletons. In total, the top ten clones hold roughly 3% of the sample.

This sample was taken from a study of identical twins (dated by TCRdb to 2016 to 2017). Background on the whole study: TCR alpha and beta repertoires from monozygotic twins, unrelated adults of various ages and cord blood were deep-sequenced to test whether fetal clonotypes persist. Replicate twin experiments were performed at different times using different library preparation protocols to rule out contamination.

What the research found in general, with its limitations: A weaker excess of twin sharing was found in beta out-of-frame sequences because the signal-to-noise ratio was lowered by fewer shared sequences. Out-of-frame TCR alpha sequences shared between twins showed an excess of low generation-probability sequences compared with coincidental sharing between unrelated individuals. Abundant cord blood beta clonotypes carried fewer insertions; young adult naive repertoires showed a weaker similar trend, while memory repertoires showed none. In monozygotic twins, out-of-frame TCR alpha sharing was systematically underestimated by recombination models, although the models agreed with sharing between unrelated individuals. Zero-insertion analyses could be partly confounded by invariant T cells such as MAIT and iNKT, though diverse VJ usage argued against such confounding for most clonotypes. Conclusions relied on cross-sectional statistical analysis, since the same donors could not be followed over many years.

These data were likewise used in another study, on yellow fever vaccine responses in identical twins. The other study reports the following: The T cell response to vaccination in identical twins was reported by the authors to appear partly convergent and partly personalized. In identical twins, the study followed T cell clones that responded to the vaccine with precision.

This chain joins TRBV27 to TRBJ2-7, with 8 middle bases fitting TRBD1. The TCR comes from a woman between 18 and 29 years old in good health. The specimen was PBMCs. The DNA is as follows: TGTGCCAGCAGGCAGGGGGCCCACGAGCAGTACTTC. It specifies CASRQGAHEQYF.